The entry that follows covers one T cell receptor beta chain sequence. No antigen is known for it. Base quality data are lacking; no much larger clone is found one base away. Libraries were constructed by PCR. The instrument was an Illumina HiSeq 2500. To reduce PCR and sequencing biases, unique molecular identifiers were built into the TCR beta cDNA libraries. Approximately 500,000 cDNA molecules were obtained per 1 to 10 million input T cells, so each molecule approximated one T cell. The same protocol used for the earlier healthy control dataset was applied to prepare and sequence the patient libraries. Samples belonging to the same batch were prepared together, multiplexed and sequenced on a shared HiSeq lane. The authors processed their data as follows. MIGEC handled the raw barcoded reads, throwing out single-read molecular identifier groups before consensus assembly and CDR3 extraction. VDJtools was used for post-analysis of the clonotype tables, and diversity was normalized by down-sampling every dataset to the size of the smallest sample. Repertoire overlap clustering matched CDR3 amino acid but not nucleotide sequences to correct batch-related cross-sample contamination. TCRdb reworked the public reads: Q25 trimming with fastp, MiXCR clone assembly, productive beta chains retained. Each CDR3 protein appears once, grouped with its most common genes and DNA. Here the V and J calls rest on TCRdb's processing, not on the authors' analysis. In this sample the table shows about 820,000 distinct CDR3 sequences, approximately 57% of which occur a single time. Under 6% of the sample belongs to the ten largest clones.

The sample is drawn from a study of post-analysis software for immune sequencing data (dated by TCRdb to the mid-2010s). For the study in its entirety: Recorded disease courses included relapsing-remitting, secondary progressive and progressive-relapsing multiple sclerosis, with some patients lacking subtype annotation. A subset of samples was prepared in parallel using single-end sample barcoding, then pooled and co-amplified after Illumina adapter ligation. Patient repertoires were compared against ten to twelve previously published healthy control repertoires from donors aged roughly 6 to 28 years. Overall results and qualifications from the work: Roughly 5 TRBV segments, including TRBV5-6, TRBV5-1 and TRBV20-1, were significantly more frequent in patients than controls. When samples were clustered directly using the F measure, samples prepared in the same batch co-clustered strongly, which prompted a batch-effect correction. The control group was slightly older than the multiple sclerosis patient group. Compared with controls, multiple sclerosis patients had significantly lower normalized Chao1 diversity, a finding suggesting substantial peripheral T-cell clonal expansion.

To demonstrate the VDJtools post-analysis software, the study profiled TCR beta repertoires from the peripheral blood of around 13 young patients with multiple sclerosis. The patients with multiple sclerosis were children and adolescents between roughly 6 and 17 years of age. CDR1 and CDR2, per the germline V gene, are LGHNA and YNFKEQ. V was cut back by 2 bases and J by 7 bases, leaving a gap of 21 bases between them. Spanning cysteine to phenylalanine, the CDR3 consists of 17 amino acids. Solely the CDR3 DNA is kept, with 51 bases framed from the first base. The receptor chain draws on TRBV4-2 and TRBJ2-1, with TRBD2 perhaps the D gene, on 6 matching bases. This sequence was found in a girl aged 5-17 years with multiple sclerosis. The sample comprised blood. The CDR3 reads CASSQFSGTRLGNEQFF. The sequence in DNA is TGTGCCAGCAGCCAATTCTCCGGGACTCGCCTTGGGAATGAGCAGTTCTTC.